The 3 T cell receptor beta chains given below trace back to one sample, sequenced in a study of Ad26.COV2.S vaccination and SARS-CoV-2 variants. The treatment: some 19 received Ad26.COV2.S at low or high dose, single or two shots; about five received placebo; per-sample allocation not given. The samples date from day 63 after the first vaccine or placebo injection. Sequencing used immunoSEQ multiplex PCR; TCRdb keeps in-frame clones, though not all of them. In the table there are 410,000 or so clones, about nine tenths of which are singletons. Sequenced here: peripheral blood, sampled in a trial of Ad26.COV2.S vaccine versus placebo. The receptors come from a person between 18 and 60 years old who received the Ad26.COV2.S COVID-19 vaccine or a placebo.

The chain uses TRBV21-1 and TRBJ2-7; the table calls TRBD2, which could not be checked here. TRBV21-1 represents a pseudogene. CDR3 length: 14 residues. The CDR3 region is CASSQDCKLVKQYF. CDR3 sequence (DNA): TGTGCCAGCAGCCAGGACTGCAAATTGGTTAAGCAGTACTTC.

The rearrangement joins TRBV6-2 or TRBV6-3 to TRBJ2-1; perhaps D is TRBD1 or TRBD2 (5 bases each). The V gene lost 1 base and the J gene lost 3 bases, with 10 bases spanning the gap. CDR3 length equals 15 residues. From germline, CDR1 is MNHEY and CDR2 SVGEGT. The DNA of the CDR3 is TGTGCCAGCAGTTACTGGGGACCGTTCTACAATGAGCAGTTCTTC. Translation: CASSYWGPFYNEQFF.

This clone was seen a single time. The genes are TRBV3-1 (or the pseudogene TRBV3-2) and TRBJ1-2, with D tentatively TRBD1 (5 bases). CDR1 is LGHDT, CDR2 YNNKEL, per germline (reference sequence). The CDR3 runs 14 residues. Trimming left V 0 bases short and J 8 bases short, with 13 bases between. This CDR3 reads CASSQEAGTAGYTF. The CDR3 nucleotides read TGTGCCAGCAGCCAAGAGGCAGGGACTGCGGGCTACACCTTC.